These T cell receptor beta chains were read from a single sample in a study of control samples from healthy donors and cancer patients. The assay was immunoSEQ multiplex PCR, and TCRdb's table has in-frame clones only and misses some. The sample carries approximately 120,000 clones, around 92% recorded once. Sample: PBMCs. The source is a man aged 80 or over with head and neck cancer. Each CDR3 is given without its conserved first and last residue.

CDR3aa	v_gene	j_gene	len
ASSGLAYNEQF	TRBV6-5	TRBJ2-1	11
ASSGNTEAF	TRBV5-1	TRBJ1-1	9
ASSPPKQYTEAF	TRBV18	TRBJ1-1	12
AWSPTVSGNTIY	TRBV30	TRBJ1-3	12
ASSQEGLGELF	TRBV4-3	TRBJ2-2	11
ASAGAGNTIY	TRBV6-6	TRBJ1-3	10
ASSQKPGLWMWELY	TRBV3-1/TRBV3-2	TRBJ2-7	14
ASSQSSGLQETQY	TRBV5-8	TRBJ2-5	13
ASSFSPGPNQPQH	TRBV27	TRBJ1-5	13
ASSRDTTVGEQY	TRBV6-5	TRBJ2-7	12
ASSQEDGPVNYGYT	TRBV4-1	TRBJ1-2	14
ASSLGGLAGVGEQF	TRBV5-1	TRBJ2-1	14
ASSGKRDADTQY	TRBV19	TRBJ2-3	12
SASPSNYGYT	TRBV20-1	TRBJ1-2	10
ASSPLYIAGGPGDTQY	TRBV14	TRBJ2-3	16
ASSQGIGVAPQH	TRBV3-1/TRBV3-2	TRBJ1-5	12
ASSFLLALSEQY	TRBV5-5	TRBJ2-7	12
ASSEAYTTGVVQPQH	TRBV6-1	TRBJ1-5	15
ASSLGLKYEQF	TRBV11-3	TRBJ2-1	11
ASRGTRGWNAEAF	TRBV28	TRBJ1-1	13
ASRPTRGRWNTGELF	TRBV14	TRBJ2-2	15
ASTRGNTEAF	TRBV3-1/TRBV3-2	TRBJ1-1	10
ASWGQGTYEQY	TRBV3-1/TRBV3-2	TRBJ2-7	11
ASSQSHSPLH	TRBV12-3/TRBV12-4	TRBJ1-6	10
ASSLEGNTEAF	TRBV5-1	TRBJ1-1	11
ASSWGGGADQPQH	TRBV5-1	TRBJ1-5	13
ASGVRGIRRGYT	TRBV7-9	TRBJ1-2	12
TGSPCLSVGVPTVYGYT	TRBV19	TRBJ1-2	17
ASSIRTGIGYT	TRBV19	TRBJ1-2	11
ASSHPSGSSYEQY	TRBV5-5	TRBJ2-7	13
ASSPATGRETQY	TRBV18	TRBJ2-5	12
ASSSTGATPKNIQY	TRBV19	TRBJ2-4	14
ASRGGATNEKLF	TRBV5-1	TRBJ1-4	12
ASSGRVETQY	TRBV10-2	TRBJ2-5	10
ASSQDLLYGYT	TRBV6-5	TRBJ1-2	11
ASSLDTGAGNTIY	TRBV5-1	TRBJ1-3	13
ASSPTSGTSGHNEQF	TRBV28	TRBJ2-1	15
ASSLEPDTQY	TRBV5-1	TRBJ2-3	10
ASSPGEGSDTQY	TRBV5-1	TRBJ2-3	12
ASGLVLDRFNQPQH	TRBV12-5	TRBJ1-5	14
ASSPPSGGTGELF	TRBV2	TRBJ2-2	13
ASSHGTAATVNEKLF	TRBV2	TRBJ1-4	15
ASRTGSNEKLF	TRBV18	TRBJ1-4	11
ATSDLGRGRNQPQH	TRBV24-1	TRBJ1-5	14
ASSQESGSPYEQY	TRBV3-1/TRBV3-2	TRBJ2-7	13
ASILQGANSPLH	TRBV5-6	TRBJ1-6	12
ASSLKGTAATEAF	TRBV11-3	TRBJ1-1	13